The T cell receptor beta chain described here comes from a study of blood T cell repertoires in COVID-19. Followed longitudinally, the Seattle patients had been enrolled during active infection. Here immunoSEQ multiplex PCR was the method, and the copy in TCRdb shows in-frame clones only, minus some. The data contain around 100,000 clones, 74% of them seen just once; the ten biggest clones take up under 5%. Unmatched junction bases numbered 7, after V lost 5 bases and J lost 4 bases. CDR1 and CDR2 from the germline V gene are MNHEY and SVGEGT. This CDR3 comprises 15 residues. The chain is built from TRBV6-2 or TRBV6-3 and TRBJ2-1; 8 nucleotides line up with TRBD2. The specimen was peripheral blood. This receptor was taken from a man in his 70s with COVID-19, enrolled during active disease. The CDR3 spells CASSPRGGIYNEQFF. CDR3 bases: TGTGCCAGCAGTCCCCGCGGGGGGATTTACAATGAGCAGTTCTTC.